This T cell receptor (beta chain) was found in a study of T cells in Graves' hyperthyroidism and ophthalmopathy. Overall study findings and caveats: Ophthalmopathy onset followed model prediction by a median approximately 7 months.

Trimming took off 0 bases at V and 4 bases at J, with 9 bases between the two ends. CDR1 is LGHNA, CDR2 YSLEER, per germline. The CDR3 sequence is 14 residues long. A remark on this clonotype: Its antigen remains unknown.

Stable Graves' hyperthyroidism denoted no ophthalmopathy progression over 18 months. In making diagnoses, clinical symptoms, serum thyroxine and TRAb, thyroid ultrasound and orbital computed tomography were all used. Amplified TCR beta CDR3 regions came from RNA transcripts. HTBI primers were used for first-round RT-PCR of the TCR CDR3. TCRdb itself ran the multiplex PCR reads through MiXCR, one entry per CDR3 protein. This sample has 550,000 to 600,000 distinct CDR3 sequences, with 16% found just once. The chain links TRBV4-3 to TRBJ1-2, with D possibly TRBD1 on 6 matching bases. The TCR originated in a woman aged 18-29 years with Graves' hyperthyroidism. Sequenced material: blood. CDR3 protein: CASSQEGGGYGYTF. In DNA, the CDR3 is TGCGCCAGCAGCCAAGAAGGGGGTGGCTATGGCTACACCTTC.